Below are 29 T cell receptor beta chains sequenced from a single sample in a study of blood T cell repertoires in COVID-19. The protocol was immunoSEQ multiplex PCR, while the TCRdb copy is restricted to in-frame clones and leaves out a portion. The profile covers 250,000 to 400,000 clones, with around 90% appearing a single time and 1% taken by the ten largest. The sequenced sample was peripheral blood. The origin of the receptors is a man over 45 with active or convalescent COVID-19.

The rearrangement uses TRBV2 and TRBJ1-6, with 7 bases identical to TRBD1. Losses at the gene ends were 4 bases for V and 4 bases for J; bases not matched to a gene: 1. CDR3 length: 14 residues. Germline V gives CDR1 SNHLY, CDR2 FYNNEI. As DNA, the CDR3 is TGTGCCAGCAGTGGGGGACAGTATAATTCACCCCTCCACTTT. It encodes CASSGGQYNSPLHF.

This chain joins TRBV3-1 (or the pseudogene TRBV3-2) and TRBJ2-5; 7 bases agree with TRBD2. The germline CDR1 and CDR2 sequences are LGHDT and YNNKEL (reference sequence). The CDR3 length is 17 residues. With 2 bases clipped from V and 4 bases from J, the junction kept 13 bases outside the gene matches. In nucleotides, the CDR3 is TGTGCCAGCAGCCAATCCCGGGGTGGGAGGGGTGTAGAGACCCAGTACTTC. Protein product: CASSQSRGGRGVETQYF.

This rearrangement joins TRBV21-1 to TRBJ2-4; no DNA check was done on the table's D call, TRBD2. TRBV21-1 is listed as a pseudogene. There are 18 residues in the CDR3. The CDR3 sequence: CASFLGSRRKSVKNIQYF. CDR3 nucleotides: TGTGCCAGCTTCCTCGGGTCTAGGAGGAAATCGGTCAAAAACATTCAGTACTTC.

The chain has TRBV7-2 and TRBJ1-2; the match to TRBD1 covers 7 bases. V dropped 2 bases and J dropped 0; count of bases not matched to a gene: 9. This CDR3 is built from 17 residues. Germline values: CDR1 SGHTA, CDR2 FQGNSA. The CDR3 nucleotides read TGTGCCAGCAGCTTAACTGCCGGGACAGCAACTAACTATGGCTACACCTTC. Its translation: CASSLTAGTATNYGYTF.

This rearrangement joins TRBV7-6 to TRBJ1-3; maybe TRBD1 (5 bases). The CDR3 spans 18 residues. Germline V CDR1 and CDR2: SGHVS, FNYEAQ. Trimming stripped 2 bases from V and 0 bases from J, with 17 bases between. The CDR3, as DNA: TGTGCCAGCAGCTTACTTTATGACAGCTTAATCTCTGGAAACACCATATATTTT. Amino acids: CASSLLYDSLISGNTIYF.

CDR3: CSVGENSPLHF. The CDR3, as DNA: TGCAGCGTTGGGGAGAATTCACCCCTCCACTTT. V and J are TRBV29-1 and TRBJ1-6, with unresolved D. Trimming stripped 4 bases from V and 7 bases from J, with 5 bases between. This CDR3 region has 11 residues. Germline loops: CDR1 SQVTM, CDR2 ANQGSEA.

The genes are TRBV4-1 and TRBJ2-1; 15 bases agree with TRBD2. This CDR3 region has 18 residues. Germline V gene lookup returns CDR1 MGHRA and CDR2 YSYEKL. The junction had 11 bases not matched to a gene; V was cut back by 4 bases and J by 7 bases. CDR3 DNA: TGCGCCAGCAGCCTCGGACTAGCGGGAGGGGTTAGCCGGAATGAGCAGTTCTTC. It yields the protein CASSLGLAGGVSRNEQFF.

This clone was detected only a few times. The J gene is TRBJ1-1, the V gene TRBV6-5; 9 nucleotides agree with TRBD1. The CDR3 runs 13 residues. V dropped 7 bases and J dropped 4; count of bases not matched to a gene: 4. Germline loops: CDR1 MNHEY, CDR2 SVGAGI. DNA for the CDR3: TGTGCCAGCACTCCGACAGGGGGCACTGAAGCTTTCTTT. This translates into CASTPTGGTEAFF.

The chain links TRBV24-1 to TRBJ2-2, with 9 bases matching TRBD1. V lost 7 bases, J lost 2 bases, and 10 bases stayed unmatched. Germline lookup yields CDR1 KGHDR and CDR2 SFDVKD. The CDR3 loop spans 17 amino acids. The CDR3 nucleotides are TGTGCCACCAGGGCGACTGGGACAGGGACTAACACCGGGGAGCTGTTTTTT. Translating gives CATRATGTGTNTGELFF.

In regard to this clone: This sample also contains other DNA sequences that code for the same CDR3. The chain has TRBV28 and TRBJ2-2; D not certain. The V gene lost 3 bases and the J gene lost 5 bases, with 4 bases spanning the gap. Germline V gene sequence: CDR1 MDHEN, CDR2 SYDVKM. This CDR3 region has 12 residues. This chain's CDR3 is CASSLSTGELFF. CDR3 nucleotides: TGTGCCAGCAGTTTGTCAACCGGGGAGCTGTTTTTT.

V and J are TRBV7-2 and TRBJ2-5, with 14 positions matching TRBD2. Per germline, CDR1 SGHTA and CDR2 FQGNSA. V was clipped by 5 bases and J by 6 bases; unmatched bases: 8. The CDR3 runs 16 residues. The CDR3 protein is CASSMTSGGGTQTQYF. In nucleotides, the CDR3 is TGTGCCAGCAGCATGACTAGCGGGGGGGGGACCCAGACCCAGTACTTC.

CDR3 DNA: TGTGCCAGCAGCTCACAACAGGATCTGAACACCGGGGAGCTGTTTTTT. This translates into CASSSQQDLNTGELFF. The chain has TRBV5-4 and TRBJ2-2; D may be TRBD1 (5 bases). CDR1 and CDR2 (germline): SGHNT, YYREEE (reference sequence). With 3 bases removed from V and 1 base from J, the gap between germline ends came to 13 bases. The CDR3 covers 16 residues.

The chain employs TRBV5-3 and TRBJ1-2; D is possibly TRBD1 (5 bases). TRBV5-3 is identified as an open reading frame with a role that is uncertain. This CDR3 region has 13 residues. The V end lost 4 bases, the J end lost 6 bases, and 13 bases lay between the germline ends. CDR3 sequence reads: CARSLQGGHGYTF. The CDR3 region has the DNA TGTGCCAGAAGCCTCCAGGGAGGCCATGGCTACACCTTC.

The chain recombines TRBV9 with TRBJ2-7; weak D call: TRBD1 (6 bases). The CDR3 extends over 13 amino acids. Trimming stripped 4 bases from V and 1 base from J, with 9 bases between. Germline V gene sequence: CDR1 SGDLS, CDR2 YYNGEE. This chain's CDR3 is CASSSGESYEQYF. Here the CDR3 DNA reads TGTGCCAGCAGCTCAGGGGAGTCCTACGAGCAGTACTTC. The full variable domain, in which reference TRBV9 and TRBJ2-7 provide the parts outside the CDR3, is DSGVTQTPKHLITATGQRVTLRCSPRSGDLSVYWYQQSLDQGLQFLIQYYNGEERAKGNILERFSAQQFPDLHSELNLSSLELGDSALYFCASSSGESYEQYFGPGTRLTVT.

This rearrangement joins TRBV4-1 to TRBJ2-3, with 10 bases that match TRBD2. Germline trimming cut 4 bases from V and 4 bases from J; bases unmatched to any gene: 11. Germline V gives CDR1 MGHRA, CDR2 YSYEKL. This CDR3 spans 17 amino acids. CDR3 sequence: CASSPLPSGSFADTQYF. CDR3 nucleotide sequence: TGCGCCAGCAGCCCCCTGCCTAGCGGGAGTTTCGCAGATACGCAGTATTTT.

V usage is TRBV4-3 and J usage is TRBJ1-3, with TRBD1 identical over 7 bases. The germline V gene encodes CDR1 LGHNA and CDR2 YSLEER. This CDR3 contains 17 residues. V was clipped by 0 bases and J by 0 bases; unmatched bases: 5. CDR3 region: CASSQDLGQFSGNTIYF. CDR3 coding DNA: TGCGCCAGCAGCCAAGACCTGGGACAGTTCTCTGGAAACACCATATATTTT.

CDR3 loop: CASSQDSWAIANYGYTF. The CDR3 DNA follows: TGCGCCAGCAGCCAAGATTCTTGGGCCATCGCTAACTATGGCTACACCTTC. This chain connects TRBV4-1 to TRBJ1-2; D ambiguous. The CDR3 contains 17 residues. The V end lost 0 bases, the J end lost 0 bases, and 14 bases lay between the germline ends. The germline V gene encodes CDR1 MGHRA and CDR2 YSYEKL.

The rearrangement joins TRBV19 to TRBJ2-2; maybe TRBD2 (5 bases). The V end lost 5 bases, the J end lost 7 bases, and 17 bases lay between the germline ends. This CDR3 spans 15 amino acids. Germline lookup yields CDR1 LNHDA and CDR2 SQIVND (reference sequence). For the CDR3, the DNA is TGTGCCAGTAGTCCCCGAGAAGGCCGGGGCGGGGAGCTGTTTTTT. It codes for CASSPREGRGGELFF. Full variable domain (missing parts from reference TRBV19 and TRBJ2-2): DGGITQSPKYLFRKEGQNVTLSCEQNLNHDAMYWYRQDPGQGLRLIYYSQIVNDFQKGDIAEGYSVSREKKESFPLTVTSAQKNPTAFYLCASSPREGRGGELFFGEGSRLTVL.

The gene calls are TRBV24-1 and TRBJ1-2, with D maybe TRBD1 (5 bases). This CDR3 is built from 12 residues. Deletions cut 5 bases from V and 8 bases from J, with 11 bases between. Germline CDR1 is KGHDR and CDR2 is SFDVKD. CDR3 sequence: CATSGDRGGYTF. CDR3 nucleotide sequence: TGTGCCACCAGTGGCGATCGGGGGGGCTACACCTTC.

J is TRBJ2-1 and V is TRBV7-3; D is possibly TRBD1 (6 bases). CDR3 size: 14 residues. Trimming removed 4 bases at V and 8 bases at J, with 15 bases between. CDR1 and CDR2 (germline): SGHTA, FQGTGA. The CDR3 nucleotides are TGTGCCAGCAGCTCAAACCCAACAGGGTATGAGCAGTTCTTC. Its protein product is CASSSNPTGYEQFF.

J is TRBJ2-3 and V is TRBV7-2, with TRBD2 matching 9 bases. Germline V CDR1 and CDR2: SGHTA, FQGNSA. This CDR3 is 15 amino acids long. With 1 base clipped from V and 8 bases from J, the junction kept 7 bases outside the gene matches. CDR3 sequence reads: CASSLVAGEGGTQYF. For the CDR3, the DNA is TGTGCCAGCAGCTTAGTAGCGGGGGAAGGAGGTACGCAGTATTTT.

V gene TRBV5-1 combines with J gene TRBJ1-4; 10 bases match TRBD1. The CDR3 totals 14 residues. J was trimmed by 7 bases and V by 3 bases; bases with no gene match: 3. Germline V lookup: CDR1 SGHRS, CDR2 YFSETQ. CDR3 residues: CASSWTGGGEKLFF. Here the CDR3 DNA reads TGCGCCAGCAGCTGGACAGGGGGAGGTGAAAAACTGTTTTTT.

The CDR3 sequence: CASSFGLAGGPGNEQFF. CDR3 bases: TGCGCCAGCAGCTTCGGACTAGCGGGAGGGCCAGGGAATGAGCAGTTCTTC. The J gene is TRBJ2-1, the V gene TRBV5-1; TRBD2 agrees at 15 bases. V gave up 2 bases and J gave up 7 bases; unmatched junction bases: 7. The CDR3 loop spans 17 amino acids. Per the germline V gene, CDR1 is SGHRS and CDR2 is YFSETQ.

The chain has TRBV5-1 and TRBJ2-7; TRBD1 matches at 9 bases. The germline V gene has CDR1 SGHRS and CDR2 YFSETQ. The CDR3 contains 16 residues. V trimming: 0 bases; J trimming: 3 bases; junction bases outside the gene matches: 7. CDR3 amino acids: CASSLDPLTGGYEQYF. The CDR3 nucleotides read TGCGCCAGCAGCTTGGATCCCCTGACAGGGGGCTACGAGCAGTACTTC.

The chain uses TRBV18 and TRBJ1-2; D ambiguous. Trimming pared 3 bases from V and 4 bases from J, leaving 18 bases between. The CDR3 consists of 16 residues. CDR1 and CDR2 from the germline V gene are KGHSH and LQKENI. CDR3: CASSPRSAFRGYGYTF. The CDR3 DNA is TGTGCCAGCTCACCTCGCTCAGCCTTTAGAGGCTATGGCTACACCTTC.

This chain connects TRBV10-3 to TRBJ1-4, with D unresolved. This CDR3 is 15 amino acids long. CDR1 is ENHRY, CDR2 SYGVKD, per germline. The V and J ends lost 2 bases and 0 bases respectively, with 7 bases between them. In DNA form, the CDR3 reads TGTGCCATCAGTGAGGAGGGATCAACTAATGAAAAACTGTTTTTT. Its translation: CAISEEGSTNEKLFF.

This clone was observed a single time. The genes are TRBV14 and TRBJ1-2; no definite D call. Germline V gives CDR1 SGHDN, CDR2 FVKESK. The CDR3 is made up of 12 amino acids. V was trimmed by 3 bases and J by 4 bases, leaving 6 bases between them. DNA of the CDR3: TGTGCCAGCAGCCATCGGGGCTATGGCTACACCTTC. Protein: CASSHRGYGYTF. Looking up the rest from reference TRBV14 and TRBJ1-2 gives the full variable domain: EAGVTQFPSHSVIEKGQTVTLRCDPISGHDNLYWYRRVMGKEIKFLLHFVKESKQDESGMPNNRFLAERTGGTYSTLKVQPAELEDSGVYFCASSHRGYGYTFGSGTRLTVV.

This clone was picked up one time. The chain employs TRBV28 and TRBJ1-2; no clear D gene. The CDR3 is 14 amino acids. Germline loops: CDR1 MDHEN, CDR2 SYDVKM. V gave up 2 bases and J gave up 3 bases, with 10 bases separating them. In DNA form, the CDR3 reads TGTGCCAGCAGTTTAACTCTATCGGACTATGGCTACACCTTC. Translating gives CASSLTLSDYGYTF.

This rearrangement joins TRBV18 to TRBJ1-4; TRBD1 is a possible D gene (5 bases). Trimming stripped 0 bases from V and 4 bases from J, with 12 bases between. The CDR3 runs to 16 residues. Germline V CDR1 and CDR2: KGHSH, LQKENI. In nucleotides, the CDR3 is TGTGCCAGCTCACCACCGGGAGGGGCCTTTAATGAAAAACTGTTTTTT. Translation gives CASSPPGGAFNEKLFF.